Sequencing of this TCR beta chain was carried out in a study of technical replicates of blood from a few donors. CDR1 is LGHNA and CDR2 is YSLEER in the germline V gene. The CDR3 consists of 13 residues. V lost 4 bases to trimming and J lost 3 bases, with 6 bases between them. This clone was counted a few times. Here immunoSEQ multiplex PCR was the method, and the copy in TCRdb shows in-frame clones only, minus some. Of roughly 80,000 clones in the sample, about 88% were seen once. The specimen was T cells isolated from PBMCs. The chain is built from TRBV4-3 and TRBJ2-2, with TRBD1 as a possible D gene (5 bases). This receptor was identified in a human donor in good health. In nucleotides, the CDR3 is TGCGCCAGCAGCCGGACACACACCGGGGAGCTGTTTTTT. This sequence encodes CASSRTHTGELFF.